A single sample gave rise to the 5 T cell receptor beta chains below, sequenced in a study of a mutant IDH1 vaccine in newly diagnosed glioma. No antigen has been assigned to these receptors. Sequenced by immunoSEQ multiplex PCR; TCRdb stores in-frame clones only, minus some. The table lists roughly 60,000 clones, roughly four fifths of them singletons. The time point denotes: week 11, during vaccination. Each dose delivered 300 ug of mutant IDH1 20-mer peptide subcutaneously with imiquimod. Sequencing was performed on PBMCs, taken from a glioma patient whose treatment included an IDH1 peptide vaccine. These TCRs come from a man younger than 45 with glioma.

This chain uses TRBV19 with TRBJ2-7, with 9 bases matching TRBD2. The CDR3 contains 16 residues. After removal of 0 bases from V and 4 bases from J, the junction contained 7 bases not matched to a gene. The germline V gene encodes CDR1 LNHDA and CDR2 SQIVND (reference sequence). The CDR3: CASSIEMREGLYEQYF. In DNA, the CDR3 is TGTGCCAGTAGTATAGAAATGCGGGAGGGCTTGTACGAGCAGTACTTC.

The chain carries TRBV7-2 and TRBJ1-2, with 10 positions matching TRBD1. Losses at the gene ends were 1 base for V and 8 bases for J; bases not matched to a gene: 7. Germline values: CDR1 SGHTA, CDR2 FQGNSA. This CDR3 has 15 residues. CDR3 residues: CASSLERQGAGGYTF. In DNA, the CDR3 is TGTGCCAGCAGCTTAGAGCGACAGGGGGCGGGCGGCTACACCTTC.

CDR3 loop: CASSVAGYGTDTQYF. CDR3 coding DNA: TGTGCCAGCAGCGTAGCGGGTTACGGCACAGATACGCAGTATTTT. The V gene is TRBV9, the J gene TRBJ2-3; D remains ambiguous. The germline CDR1 and CDR2 sequences are SGDLS and YYNGEE. Trimming left V 0 bases short and J 1 base short, with 9 bases between. The CDR3 runs 15 residues. Drawing the rest from reference TRBV9 and TRBJ2-3, the complete variable domain is DSGVTQTPKHLITATGQRVTLRCSPRSGDLSVYWYQQSLDQGLQFLIQYYNGEERAKGNILERFSAQQFPDLHSELNLSSLELGDSALYFCASSVAGYGTDTQYFGPGTRLTVL.

The chain recombines TRBV4-3 with TRBJ1-2; D is ambiguous. The CDR3 loop spans 13 amino acids. The germline V gene encodes CDR1 LGHNA and CDR2 YSLEER. Trimming cost V 4 bases and J 10 bases, with 16 bases left between them. The CDR3 DNA reads TGCGCCAGCAGCCGAGAGGGAGGATTGGACTACACCTTC. Translated, it gives CASSREGGLDYTF.

This clone was recorded a few times. This sequence joins TRBV29-1 and TRBJ1-1, with 7 positions matching TRBD1. CDR3 size: 14 residues. Germline V gives CDR1 SQVTM, CDR2 ANQGSEA. Losses at the gene ends were 3 bases for V and 4 bases for J; bases not matched to a gene: 8. The CDR3 loop is CSVEGEGAVTEAFF. Here the CDR3 DNA reads TGCAGCGTTGAGGGGGAGGGGGCGGTCACTGAAGCTTTCTTT.